The present TCR beta chain was sequenced within a study of monozygotic twins with inflammatory bowel disease. Study-wide findings and caveats: Whereas healthy co-twins had higher TCRbeta diversity (inverse Simpson), IBD patients had lower diversity.

Added by template switching were UMIs that each held a 6-nucleotide sample barcode. From the 5' RACE reads, TCRdb lists one entry per CDR3 protein and no DNA. Its listing shows 400,000 or so distinct CDR3 sequences. Comments on this clonotype: Its target is not known.

In germline, CDR1 is SGHRS, CDR2 YFSETQ. The CDR3 consists of 15 residues. This chain uses TRBV5-1 with TRBJ2-3; absent DNA, TCRdb's TRBD2 call cannot be checked. Sequenced material: blood. The sequence was collected from a human donor with ulcerative colitis or Crohn's disease, or a healthy co-twin of an affected twin (not recorded which). The CDR3 loop is CASSLLAGLADTQYF.